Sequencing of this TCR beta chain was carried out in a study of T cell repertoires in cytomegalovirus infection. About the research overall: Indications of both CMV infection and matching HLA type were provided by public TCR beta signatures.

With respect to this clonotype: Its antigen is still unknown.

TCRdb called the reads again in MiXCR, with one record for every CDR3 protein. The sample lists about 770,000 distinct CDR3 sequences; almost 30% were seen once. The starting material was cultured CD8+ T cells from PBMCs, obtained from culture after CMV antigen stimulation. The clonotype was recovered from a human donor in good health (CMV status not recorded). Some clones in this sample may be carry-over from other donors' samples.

CDR3 sequence (DNA): TGTGCCAGCAGCTTAGCCCCCGGGACTAGCGGGGAGCAGTTCTTC. Translated: CASSLAPGTSGEQFF. The chain is built from TRBV7-6 and TRBJ2-1; 12 bases agree with TRBD2. The CDR3 length is 15 residues. Germline-derived CDR1 and CDR2 are SGHVS and FNYEAQ. With V trimmed by 0 bases and J by 10 bases, 4 bases remained unmatched.